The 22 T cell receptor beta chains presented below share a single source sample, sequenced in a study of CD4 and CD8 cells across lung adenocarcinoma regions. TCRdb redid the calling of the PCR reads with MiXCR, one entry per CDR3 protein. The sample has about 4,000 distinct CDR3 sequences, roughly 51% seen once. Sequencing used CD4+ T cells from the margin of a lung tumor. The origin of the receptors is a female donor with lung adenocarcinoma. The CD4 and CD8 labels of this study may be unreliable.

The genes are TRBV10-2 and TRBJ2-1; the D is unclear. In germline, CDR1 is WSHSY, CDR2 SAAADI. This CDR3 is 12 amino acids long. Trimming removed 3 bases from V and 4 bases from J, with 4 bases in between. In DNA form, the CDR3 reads TGCGCCAGCAGTGAAGGGTACAATGAGCAGTTCTTC. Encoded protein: CASSEGYNEQFF.

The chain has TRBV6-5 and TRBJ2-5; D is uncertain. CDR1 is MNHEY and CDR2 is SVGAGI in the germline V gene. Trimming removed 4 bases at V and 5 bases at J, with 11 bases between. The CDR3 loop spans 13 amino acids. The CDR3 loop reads CASSSGSWETQYF. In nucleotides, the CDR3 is TGTGCCAGCAGTTCCGGGTCCTGGGAGACCCAGTACTTC.

The CDR3 here is CASSEVAGGSYNEQFF. The CDR3 DNA follows: TGTGCCAGCAGTGAAGTGGCGGGAGGGAGCTACAATGAGCAGTTCTTC. The rearrangement links TRBV6-1 to TRBJ2-1, with 9 bases lining up with TRBD2. Germline V gene sequence: CDR1 MNHNS, CDR2 SASEGT. Trimming removed 1 base from V and 3 bases from J; junction bases left unmatched: 4. CDR3 length: 16 residues.

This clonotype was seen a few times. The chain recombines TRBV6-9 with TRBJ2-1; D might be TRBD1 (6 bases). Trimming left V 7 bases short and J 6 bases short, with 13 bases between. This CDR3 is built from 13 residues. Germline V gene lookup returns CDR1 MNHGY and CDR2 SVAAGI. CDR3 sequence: CASTPKGGNEQFF. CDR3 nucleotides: TGTGCCAGCACCCCGAAAGGGGGCAATGAGCAGTTCTTC.

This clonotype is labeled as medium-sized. The CDR3 sequence: CASSFSGTGFTGELFF. The CDR3 coding sequence is TGTGCCAGCAGTTTCTCCGGGACAGGTTTCACCGGGGAGCTGTTTTTT. V usage is TRBV12-3 or TRBV12-4 and J usage is TRBJ2-2; 8 bases are a match to TRBD1. V lost 3 bases to trimming and J lost 4 bases; unmatched junction nucleotides: 7. This CDR3 is built from 16 residues.

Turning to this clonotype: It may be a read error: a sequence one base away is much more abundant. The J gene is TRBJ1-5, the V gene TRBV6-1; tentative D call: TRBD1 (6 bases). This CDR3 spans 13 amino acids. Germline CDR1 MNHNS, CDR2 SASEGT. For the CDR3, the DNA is TGTGCCAGCGGAGGAGGGGGTCACCAGCCCCACCATTTT. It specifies CASGGGGHQPHHF.

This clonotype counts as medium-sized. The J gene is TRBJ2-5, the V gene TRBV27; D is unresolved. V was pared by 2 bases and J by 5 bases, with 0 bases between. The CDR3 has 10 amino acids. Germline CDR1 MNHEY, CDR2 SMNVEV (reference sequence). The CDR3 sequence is CASSLETQYF. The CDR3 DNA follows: TGTGCCAGCAGTTTAGAGACCCAGTACTTC.

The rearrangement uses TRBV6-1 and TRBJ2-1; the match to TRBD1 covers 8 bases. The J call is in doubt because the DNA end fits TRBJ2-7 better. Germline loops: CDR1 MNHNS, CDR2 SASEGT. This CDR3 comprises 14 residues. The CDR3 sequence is CASSPRGRVYEQYF. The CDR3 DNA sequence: TGTGCCAGCAGTCCCAGGGGGCGCGTCTACGAGCAGTACTTC.

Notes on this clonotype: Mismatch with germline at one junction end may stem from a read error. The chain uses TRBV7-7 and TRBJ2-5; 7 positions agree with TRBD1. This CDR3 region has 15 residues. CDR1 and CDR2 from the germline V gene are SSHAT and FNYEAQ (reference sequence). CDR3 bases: TGTGCTAGCAGCCGTGACAGGGCCCAAGGGGAGACCCAGTACTTC. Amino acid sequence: CASSRDRAQGETQYF.

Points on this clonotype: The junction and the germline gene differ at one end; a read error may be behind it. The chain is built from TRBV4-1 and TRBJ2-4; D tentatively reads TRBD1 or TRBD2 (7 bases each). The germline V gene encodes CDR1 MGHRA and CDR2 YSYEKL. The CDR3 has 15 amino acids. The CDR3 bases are TGCGCCAGCAGTGAGGGGGGAGGGGGCAAAAACATTCAGTATTTC. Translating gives CASSEGGGGKNIQYF.

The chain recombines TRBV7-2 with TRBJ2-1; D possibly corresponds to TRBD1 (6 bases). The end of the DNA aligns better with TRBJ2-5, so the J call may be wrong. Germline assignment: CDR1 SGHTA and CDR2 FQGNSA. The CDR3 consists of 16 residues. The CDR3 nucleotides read TGTGCCAGCAGCAACACTGGGGGCGTGGAGCGGGAGACCCAGTACTTC. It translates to CASSNTGGVERETQYF.

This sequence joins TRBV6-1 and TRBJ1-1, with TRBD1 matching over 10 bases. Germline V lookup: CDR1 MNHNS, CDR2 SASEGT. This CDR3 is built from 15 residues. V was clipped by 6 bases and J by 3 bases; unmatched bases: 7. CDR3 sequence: CASSSTGTGDTEAFF. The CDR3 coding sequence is TGTGCCAGCAGCTCCACCGGGACAGGGGACACTGAAGCTTTCTTT.

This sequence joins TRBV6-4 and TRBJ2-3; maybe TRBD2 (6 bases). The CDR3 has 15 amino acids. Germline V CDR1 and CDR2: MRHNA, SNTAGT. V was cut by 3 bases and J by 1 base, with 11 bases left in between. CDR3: CASSEPGLGTDTQYF. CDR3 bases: TGTGCCAGCAGTGAACCGGGACTTGGCACAGATACGCAGTATTTT.

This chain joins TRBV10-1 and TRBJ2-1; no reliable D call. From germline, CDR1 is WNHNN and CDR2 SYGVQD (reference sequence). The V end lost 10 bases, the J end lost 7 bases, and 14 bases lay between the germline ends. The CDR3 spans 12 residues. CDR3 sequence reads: CATQGISNEQFF. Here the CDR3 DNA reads TGCGCCACCCAAGGGATCTCAAATGAGCAGTTCTTC.

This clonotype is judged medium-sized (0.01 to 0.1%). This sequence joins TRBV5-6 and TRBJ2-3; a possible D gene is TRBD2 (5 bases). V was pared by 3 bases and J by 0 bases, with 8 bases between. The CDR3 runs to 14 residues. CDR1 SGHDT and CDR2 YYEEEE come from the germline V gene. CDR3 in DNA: TGTGCCAGCAGCTCCGGACTGAGCACAGATACGCAGTATTTT. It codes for CASSSGLSTDTQYF.

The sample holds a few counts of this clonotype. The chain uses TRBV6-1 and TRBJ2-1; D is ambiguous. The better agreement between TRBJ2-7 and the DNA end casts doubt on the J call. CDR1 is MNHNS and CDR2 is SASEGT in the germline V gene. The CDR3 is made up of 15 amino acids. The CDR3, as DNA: TGTGCCAGCAGTGAAGACTACCGAAGCTCCTACGAGCAGTACTTC. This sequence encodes CASSEDYRSSYEQYF.

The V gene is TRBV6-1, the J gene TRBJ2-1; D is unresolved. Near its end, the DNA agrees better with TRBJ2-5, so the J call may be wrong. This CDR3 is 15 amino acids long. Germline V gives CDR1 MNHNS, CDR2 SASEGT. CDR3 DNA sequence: TGTGCCAGCACCCACGGAAGACGGACCCAAGAGACCCAGTACTTC. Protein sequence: CASTHGRRTQETQYF.

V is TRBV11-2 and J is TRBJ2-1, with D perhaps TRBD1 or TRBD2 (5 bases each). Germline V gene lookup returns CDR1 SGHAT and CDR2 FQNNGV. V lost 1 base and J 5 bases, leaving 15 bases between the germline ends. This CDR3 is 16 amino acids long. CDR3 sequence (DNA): TGTGCCAGCAGCTTAGGGTACGGGCAGGGAGACAATGAGCAGTTCTTC. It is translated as CASSLGYGQGDNEQFF.

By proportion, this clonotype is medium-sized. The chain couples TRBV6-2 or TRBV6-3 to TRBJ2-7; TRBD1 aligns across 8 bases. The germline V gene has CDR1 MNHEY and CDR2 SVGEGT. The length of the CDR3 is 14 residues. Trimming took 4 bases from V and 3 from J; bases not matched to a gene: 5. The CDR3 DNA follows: TGTGCCAGCAGTTCCTTGGACAGGGACTACGAGCAGTACTTC. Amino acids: CASSSLDRDYEQYF.

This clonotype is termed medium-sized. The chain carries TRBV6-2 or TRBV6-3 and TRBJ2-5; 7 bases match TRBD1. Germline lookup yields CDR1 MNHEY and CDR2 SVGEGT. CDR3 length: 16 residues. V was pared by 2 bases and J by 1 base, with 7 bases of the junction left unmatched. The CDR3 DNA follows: TGTGCCAGCAGTTACCGGCAGGGGGAAATCCAAGAGACCCAGTACTTC. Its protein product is CASSYRQGEIQETQYF.

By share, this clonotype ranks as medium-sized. DNA of the CDR3: TGTGCCAGCTCCAGGATCATCGGCGGATCTAACTATGGCTACACCTTC. Amino acid sequence: CASSRIIGGSNYGYTF. The V gene is TRBV6-5, the J gene TRBJ1-2; no clear D. Deletions cut 8 bases from V and 0 bases from J, with 19 bases between. This CDR3 comprises 16 residues. CDR1 MNHEY and CDR2 SVGAGI come from the germline V gene.

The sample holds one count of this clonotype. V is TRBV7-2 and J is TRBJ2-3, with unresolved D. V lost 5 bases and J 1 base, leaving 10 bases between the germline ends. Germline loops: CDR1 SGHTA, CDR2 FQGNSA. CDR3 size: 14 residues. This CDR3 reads CASSLSSRTDTQYF. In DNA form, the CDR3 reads TGTGCCAGCAGCCTAAGTTCCCGCACAGATACGCAGTATTTT.